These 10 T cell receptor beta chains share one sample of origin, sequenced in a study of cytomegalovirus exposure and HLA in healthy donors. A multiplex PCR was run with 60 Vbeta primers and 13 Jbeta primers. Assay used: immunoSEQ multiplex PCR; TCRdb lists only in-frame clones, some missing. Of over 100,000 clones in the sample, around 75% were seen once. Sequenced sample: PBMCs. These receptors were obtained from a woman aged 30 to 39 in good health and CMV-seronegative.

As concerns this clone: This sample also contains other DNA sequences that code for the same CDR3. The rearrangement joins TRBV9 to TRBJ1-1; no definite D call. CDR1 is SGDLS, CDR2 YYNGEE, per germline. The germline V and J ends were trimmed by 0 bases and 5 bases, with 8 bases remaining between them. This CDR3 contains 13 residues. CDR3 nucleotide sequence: TGTGCCAGCAGCGTAGAGCCGGGAACTGAAGCTTTCTTT. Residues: CASSVEPGTEAFF.

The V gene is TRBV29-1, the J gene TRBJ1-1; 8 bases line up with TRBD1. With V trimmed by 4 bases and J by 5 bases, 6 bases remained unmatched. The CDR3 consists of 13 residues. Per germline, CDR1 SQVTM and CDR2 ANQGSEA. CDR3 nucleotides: TGCAGCGTTGCGGTGGACAGGGTGACTGAAGCTTTCTTT. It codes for CSVAVDRVTEAFF. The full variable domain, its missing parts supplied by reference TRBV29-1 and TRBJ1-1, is SAVISQKPSRDICQRGTSLTIQCQVDSQVTMMFWYRQQPGQSLTLIATANQGSEATYESGFVIDKFPISRPNLTFSTLTVSNMSPEDSSIYLCSVAVDRVTEAFFGQGTRLTVV.

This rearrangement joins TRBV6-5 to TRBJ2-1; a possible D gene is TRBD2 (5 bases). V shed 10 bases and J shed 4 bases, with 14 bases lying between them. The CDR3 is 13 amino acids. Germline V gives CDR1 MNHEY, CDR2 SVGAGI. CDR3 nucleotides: TGTGCCACCCACCCCTCGGGGTACAATGAGCAGTTCTTC. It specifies CATHPSGYNEQFF.

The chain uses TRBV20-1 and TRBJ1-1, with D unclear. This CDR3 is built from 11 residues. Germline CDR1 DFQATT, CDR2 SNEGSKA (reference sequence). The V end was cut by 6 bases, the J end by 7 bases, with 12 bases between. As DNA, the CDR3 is TGCAGTGCCAGGAGGCTGGATGAAGCTTTCTTT. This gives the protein CSARRLDEAFF.

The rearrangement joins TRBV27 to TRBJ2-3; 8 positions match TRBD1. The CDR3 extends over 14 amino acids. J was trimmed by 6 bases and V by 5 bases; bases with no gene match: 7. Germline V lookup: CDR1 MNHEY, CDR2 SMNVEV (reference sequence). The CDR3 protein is CASSLRQGLDTQYF. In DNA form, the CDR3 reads TGTGCCAGCAGTCTAAGACAGGGGCTGGATACGCAGTATTTT.

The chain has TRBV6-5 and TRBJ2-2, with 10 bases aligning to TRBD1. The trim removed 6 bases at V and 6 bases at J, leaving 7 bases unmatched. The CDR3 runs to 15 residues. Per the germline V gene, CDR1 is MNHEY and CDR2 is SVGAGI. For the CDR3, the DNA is TGTGCCAGCAGCGCCCGGGACAGGGGTTCCGGGGAGCTGTTTTTT. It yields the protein CASSARDRGSGELFF.

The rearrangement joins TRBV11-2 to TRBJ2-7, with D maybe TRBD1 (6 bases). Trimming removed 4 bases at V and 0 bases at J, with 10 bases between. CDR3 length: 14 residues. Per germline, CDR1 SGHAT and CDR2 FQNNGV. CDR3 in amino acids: CASSSGQYSYEQYF. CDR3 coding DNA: TGTGCCAGCAGCTCCGGACAGTACTCCTACGAGCAGTACTTC. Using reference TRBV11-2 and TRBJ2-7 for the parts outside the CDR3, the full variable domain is EAGVAQSPRYKIIEKRQSVAFWCNPISGHATLYWYQQILGQGPKLLIQFQNNGVVDDSQLPKDRFSAERLKGVDSTLKIQPAKLEDSAVYLCASSSGQYSYEQYFGPGTRLTVT.

CDR3 sequence reads: CASSPDPSGLAQYF. As DNA, the CDR3 is TGTGCCAGCAGCCCCGACCCTAGCGGCTTGGCTCAGTATTTT. The rearrangement links TRBV7-7 to TRBJ2-3; the match to TRBD2 covers 7 bases. There are 14 residues in the CDR3. V lost 5 bases to trimming and J lost 12 bases; unmatched junction nucleotides: 14. The germline V gene has CDR1 SSHAT and CDR2 FNYEAQ (reference sequence).

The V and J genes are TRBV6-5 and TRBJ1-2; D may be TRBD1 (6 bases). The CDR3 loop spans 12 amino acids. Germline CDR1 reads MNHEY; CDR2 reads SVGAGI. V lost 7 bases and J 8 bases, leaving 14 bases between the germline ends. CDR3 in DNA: TGTGCCAGCATGCAGGGGTTGTGGGGCTACACCTTC. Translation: CASMQGLWGYTF.

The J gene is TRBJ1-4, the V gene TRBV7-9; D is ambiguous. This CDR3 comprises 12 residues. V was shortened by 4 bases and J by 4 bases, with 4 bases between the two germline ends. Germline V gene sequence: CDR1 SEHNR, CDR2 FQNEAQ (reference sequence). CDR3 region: CASSSNNEKLFF. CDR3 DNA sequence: TGTGCCAGCAGCTCTAATAATGAAAAACTGTTTTTT.